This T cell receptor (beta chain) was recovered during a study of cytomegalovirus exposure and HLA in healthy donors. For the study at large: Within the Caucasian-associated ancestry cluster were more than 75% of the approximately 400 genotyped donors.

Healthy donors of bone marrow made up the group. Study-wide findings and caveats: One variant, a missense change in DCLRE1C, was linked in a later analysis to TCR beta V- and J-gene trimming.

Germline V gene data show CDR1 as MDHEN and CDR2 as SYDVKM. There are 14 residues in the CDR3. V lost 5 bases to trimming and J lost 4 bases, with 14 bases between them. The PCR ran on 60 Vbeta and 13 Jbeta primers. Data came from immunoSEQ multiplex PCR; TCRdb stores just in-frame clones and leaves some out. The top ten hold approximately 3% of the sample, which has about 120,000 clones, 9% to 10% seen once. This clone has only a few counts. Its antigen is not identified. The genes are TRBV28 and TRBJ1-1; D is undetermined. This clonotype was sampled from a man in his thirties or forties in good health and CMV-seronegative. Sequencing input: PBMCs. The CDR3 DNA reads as TGTGCCAGCAGTACCCGACACGTGAGCACTGAAGCTTTCTTT. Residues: CASSTRHVSTEAFF.